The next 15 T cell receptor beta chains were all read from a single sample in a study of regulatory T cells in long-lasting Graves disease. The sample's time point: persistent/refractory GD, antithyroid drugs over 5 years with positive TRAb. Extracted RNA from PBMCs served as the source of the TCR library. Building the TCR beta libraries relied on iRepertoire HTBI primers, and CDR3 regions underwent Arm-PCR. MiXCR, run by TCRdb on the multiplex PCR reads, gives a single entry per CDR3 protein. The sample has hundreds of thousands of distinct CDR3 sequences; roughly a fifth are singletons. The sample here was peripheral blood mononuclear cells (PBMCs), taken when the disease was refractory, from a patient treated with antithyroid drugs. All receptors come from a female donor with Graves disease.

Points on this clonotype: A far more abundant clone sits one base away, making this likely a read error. Here the CDR3 DNA reads TGTGCCAGCAGCTTAATAGGCGGGATCGGGGAGGAGTACTTC. It is translated as CASSLIGGIGEEYF. The chain employs TRBV7-9 and TRBJ2-7; a weak D match, TRBD2 (6 bases). CDR3 length: 14 residues. The germline gives CDR1 SEHNR, CDR2 FQNEAQ (reference sequence). V was clipped by 2 bases and J by 11 bases, with 19 bases between them.

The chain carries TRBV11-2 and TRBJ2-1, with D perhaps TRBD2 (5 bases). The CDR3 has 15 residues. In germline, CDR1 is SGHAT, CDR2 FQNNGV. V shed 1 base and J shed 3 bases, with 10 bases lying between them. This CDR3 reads CASSLGGSLYNEQFF. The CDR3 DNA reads TGTGCCAGCAGCTTAGGAGGGAGTCTCTACAATGAGCAGTTCTTC. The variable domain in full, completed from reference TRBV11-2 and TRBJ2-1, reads EAGVAQSPRYKIIEKRQSVAFWCNPISGHATLYWYQQILGQGPKLLIQFQNNGVVDDSQLPKDRFSAERLKGVDSTLKIQPAKLEDSAVYLCASSLGGSLYNEQFFGPGTRLTVL.

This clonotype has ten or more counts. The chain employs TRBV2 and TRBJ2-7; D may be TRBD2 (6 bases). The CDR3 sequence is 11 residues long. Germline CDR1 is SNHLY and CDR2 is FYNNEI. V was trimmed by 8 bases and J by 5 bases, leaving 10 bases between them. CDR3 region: CASFGGDEQYF. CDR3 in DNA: TGTGCCAGCTTCGGAGGGGACGAGCAGTACTTC.

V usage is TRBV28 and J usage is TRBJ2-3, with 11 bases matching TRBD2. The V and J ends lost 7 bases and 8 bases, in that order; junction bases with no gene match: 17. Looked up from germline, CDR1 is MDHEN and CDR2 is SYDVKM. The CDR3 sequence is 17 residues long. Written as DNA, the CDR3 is TGTGCCAGCACCCCCCTAATAGCGGGAGGGGACGCCGGTACGCAGTATTTT. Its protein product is CASTPLIAGGDAGTQYF.

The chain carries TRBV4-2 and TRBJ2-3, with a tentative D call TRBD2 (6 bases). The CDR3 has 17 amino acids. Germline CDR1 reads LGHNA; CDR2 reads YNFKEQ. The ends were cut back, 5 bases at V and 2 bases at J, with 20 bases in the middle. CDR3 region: CASSNSVGTGDTDTQYF. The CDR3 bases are TGTGCCAGCAGCAACTCAGTTGGTACGGGGGACACAGATACGCAGTATTTT.

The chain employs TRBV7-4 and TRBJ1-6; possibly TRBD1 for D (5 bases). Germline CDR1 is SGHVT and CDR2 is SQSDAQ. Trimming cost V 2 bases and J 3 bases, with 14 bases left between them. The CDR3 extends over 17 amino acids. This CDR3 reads CASSLKYRGSYNSPLHF. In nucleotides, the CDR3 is TGTGCCAGCAGCTTAAAGTATAGGGGAAGCTATAATTCACCCCTCCACTTT.

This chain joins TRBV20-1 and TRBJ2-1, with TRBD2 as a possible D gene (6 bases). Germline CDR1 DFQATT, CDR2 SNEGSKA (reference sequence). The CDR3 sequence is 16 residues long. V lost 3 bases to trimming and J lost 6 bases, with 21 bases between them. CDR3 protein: CSASKGRGRMGNEQFF. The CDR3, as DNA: TGCAGTGCTAGTAAAGGTCGGGGGAGGATGGGCAATGAGCAGTTCTTC.

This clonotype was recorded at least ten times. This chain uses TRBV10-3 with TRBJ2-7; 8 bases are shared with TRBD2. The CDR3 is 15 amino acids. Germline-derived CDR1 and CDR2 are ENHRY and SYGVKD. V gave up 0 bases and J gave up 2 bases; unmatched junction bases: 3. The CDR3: CAISESGLVTYEQYF. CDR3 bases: TGTGCCATCAGTGAGTCGGGACTAGTGACCTACGAGCAGTACTTC.

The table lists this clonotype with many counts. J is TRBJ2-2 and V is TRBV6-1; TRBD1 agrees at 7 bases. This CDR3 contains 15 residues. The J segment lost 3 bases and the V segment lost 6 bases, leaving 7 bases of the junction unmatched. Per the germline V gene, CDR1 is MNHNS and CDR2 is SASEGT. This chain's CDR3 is CASRLDRVDTGELFF. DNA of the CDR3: TGTGCCAGCAGACTAGACAGGGTCGACACCGGGGAGCTGTTTTTT.

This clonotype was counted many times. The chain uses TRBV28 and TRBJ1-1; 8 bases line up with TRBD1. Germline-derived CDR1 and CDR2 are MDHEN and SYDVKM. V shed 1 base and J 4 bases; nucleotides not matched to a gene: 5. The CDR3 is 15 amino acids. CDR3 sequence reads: CASSLSRTGFTEAFF. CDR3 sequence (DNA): TGTGCCAGCAGTTTATCGCGGACAGGGTTCACTGAAGCTTTCTTT.

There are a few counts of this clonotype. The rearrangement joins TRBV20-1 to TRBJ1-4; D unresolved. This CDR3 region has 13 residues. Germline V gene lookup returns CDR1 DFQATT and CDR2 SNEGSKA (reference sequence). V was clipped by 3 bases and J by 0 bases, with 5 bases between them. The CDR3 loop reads CSASRTTNEKLFF. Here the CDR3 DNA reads TGCAGTGCTAGTCGAACAACTAATGAAAAACTGTTTTTT.

CDR3 sequence: CASSRGQTGMNEQFF. Written as DNA, the CDR3 is TGTGCCAGCAGCAGGGGACAGACCGGTATGAATGAGCAGTTCTTC. V usage is TRBV5-5 and J usage is TRBJ2-1; 7 bases map to TRBD1. The CDR3 length is 15 residues. J lost 7 bases, V lost 4 bases, and 11 bases had no gene match. Germline V gives CDR1 SGHKS, CDR2 YYEKEE (reference sequence).

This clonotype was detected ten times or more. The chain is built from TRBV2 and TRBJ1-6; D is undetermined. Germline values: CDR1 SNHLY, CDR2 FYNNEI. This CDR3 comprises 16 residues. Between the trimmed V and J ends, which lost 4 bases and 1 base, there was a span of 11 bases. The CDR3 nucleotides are TGTGCCAGCAGTGCCGAATTTGTTTCCTATAATTCACCCCTCCACTTT. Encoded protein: CASSAEFVSYNSPLHF.

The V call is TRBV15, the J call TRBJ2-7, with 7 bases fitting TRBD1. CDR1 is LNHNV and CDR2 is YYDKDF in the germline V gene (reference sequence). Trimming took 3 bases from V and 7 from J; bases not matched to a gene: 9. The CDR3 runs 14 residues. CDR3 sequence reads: CATSRTGLTGEQYF. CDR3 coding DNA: TGTGCCACCAGCAGGACAGGGTTGACGGGAGAGCAGTACTTC.

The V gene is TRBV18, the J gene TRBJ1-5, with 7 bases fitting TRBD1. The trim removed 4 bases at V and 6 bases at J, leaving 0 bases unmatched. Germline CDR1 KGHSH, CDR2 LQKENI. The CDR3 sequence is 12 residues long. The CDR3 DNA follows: TGTGCCAGCTCACGACAGGGTCAGCCCCAGCATTTT. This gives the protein CASSRQGQPQHF. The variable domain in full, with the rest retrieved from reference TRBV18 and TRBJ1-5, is NAGVMQNPRHLVRRRGQEARLRCSPMKGHSHVYWYRQLPEEGLKFMVYLQKENIIDESGMPKERFSAEFPKEGPSILRIQQVVRGDSAAYFCASSRQGQPQHFGDGTRLSIL.